Listed here are 23 T cell receptor beta chains from one sample, sequenced in a study of shared clonotypes between healthy human individuals. Sequencing was performed with immunoSEQ multiplex PCR; in TCRdb, only in-frame clones are kept and a portion is missing. The sample carries some 2 million clones, over 85% recorded once. Naive CD8 cells were CD45RO-negative, positively selected for CCR7, excluding terminally differentiated effector memory CD45RA+ cells. Sequenced material: naive CD8+ T cells sorted from blood. These receptors all come from a man younger than 35 in good health.

The V gene is TRBV5-1, the J gene TRBJ2-7; the D call may be TRBD1 or TRBD2 (5 bases each). The germline V gene has CDR1 SGHRS and CDR2 YFSETQ. This CDR3 is 15 amino acids long. Trimming took 3 bases from V and 3 from J, leaving 16 bases between them. CDR3 sequence (DNA): TGCGCCAGCAGCTCTGGGACGGACTTCAACTACGAGCAGTACTTC. Its protein product is CASSSGTDFNYEQYF.

The V and J genes are TRBV6-5 and TRBJ2-7; maybe TRBD1 (6 bases). V was cut by 6 bases and J by 5 bases, with 17 bases left in between. Germline V gene data show CDR1 as MNHEY and CDR2 as SVGAGI. The CDR3 is 14 amino acids. CDR3 protein: CASSRDRNEDEQYF. The CDR3 bases are TGTGCCAGCAGCCGAGACAGGAACGAGGACGAGCAGTACTTC.

The chain is built from TRBV27 and TRBJ1-5, with a tentative D call TRBD1 (5 bases). V was trimmed by 8 bases and J by 0 bases, leaving 11 bases between them. Germline loops: CDR1 MNHEY, CDR2 SMNVEV (reference sequence). The CDR3 runs to 14 residues. CDR3 nucleotide sequence: TGTGCCAGCGGTCAGACAGATAGCAATCAGCCCCAGCATTTT. Its translation is CASGQTDSNQPQHF.

The gene calls are TRBV6-5 and TRBJ1-2, with D possibly matching TRBD1 (6 bases). The CDR3 extends over 13 amino acids. Deletions cut 4 bases from V and 6 bases from J, with 12 bases between. Germline V gene sequence: CDR1 MNHEY, CDR2 SVGAGI. In nucleotides, the CDR3 is TGTGCCAGCAGTTCGCCAGGGGAGCATGGCTACACCTTC. Translated: CASSSPGEHGYTF.

The chain is built from TRBV11-2 and TRBJ2-7; TRBD1 is a possible D gene (7 bases). V was trimmed by 0 bases and J by 3 bases, leaving 18 bases between them. Germline assignment: CDR1 SGHAT and CDR2 FQNNGV. This CDR3 spans 17 amino acids. The DNA of the CDR3 is TGTGCCAGCAGCTTAGAGGCCCCCGGGCAGGGGGGCTACGAGCAGTACTTC. Its translation is CASSLEAPGQGGYEQYF.

This clone was seen a single time. The V and J genes are TRBV6-5 and TRBJ2-7; the D call may be TRBD1 or TRBD2 (5 bases each). V was shortened by 5 bases and J by 1 base, with 12 bases between the two germline ends. Germline-derived CDR1 and CDR2 are MNHEY and SVGAGI. The CDR3 has 14 residues. The chain's CDR3 is CASSPWDGSYEQYF. The CDR3 coding sequence is TGTGCCAGCAGTCCTTGGGACGGATCCTACGAGCAGTACTTC.

On this clone: The same CDR3 also results from other DNA sequences found in this sample. The CDR3: CASSLVNQPQHF. In DNA form, the CDR3 reads TGTGCCAGCAGCTTAGTCAATCAGCCCCAGCATTTT. The V and J genes are TRBV7-9 and TRBJ1-5; D unresolved. Trimming stripped 1 base from V and 3 bases from J, with 1 base between. This CDR3 comprises 12 residues. The germline V gene encodes CDR1 SEHNR and CDR2 FQNEAQ (reference sequence).

CDR3 sequence reads: CASSPSVVGTDTQYF. The CDR3 DNA is TGTGCCAGCAGCCCCTCGGTGGTTGGGACAGATACGCAGTATTTT. The V gene is TRBV11-2, the J gene TRBJ2-3, with D uncertain. V lost 5 bases and J 3 bases, leaving 15 bases between the germline ends. Per germline, CDR1 SGHAT and CDR2 FQNNGV. This CDR3 spans 15 amino acids.

The CDR3, as DNA: TGTGCCAGCAGCTCCACGCGGGGGGGGCGTGGTACGCAGTATTTT. Amino acid sequence: CASSSTRGGRGTQYF. V gene TRBV11-2 combines with J gene TRBJ2-3; 9 bases align to TRBD2. After removal of 4 bases from V and 8 bases from J, the junction contained 10 bases not matched to a gene. There are 15 residues in the CDR3. The germline V gene has CDR1 SGHAT and CDR2 FQNNGV.

This chain links TRBV7-3 with TRBJ2-1; 10 bases fit TRBD2. V dropped 2 bases and J dropped 8; count of bases not matched to a gene: 6. Looked up from germline, CDR1 is SGHTA and CDR2 is FQGTGA. The CDR3 covers 15 residues. CDR3 nucleotides: TGTGCCAGCAGCTTACGGCTAGCGGGGGTACATGAGCAGTTCTTC. Translating it yields CASSLRLAGVHEQFF.

The chain couples TRBV19 to TRBJ1-5; D not certain. With 4 bases removed from V and 0 bases from J, the gap between germline ends came to 10 bases. Per germline, CDR1 LNHDA and CDR2 SQIVND (reference sequence). CDR3 length equals 15 residues. CDR3 amino acids: CASSSASYSNQPQHF. CDR3 bases: TGTGCCAGTAGTAGCGCCAGTTATAGCAATCAGCCCCAGCATTTT.

V usage is TRBV4-1 and J usage is TRBJ1-1, with 7 bases matching TRBD1. With 0 bases clipped from V and 0 bases from J, the junction kept 7 bases outside the gene matches. CDR3 length: 17 residues. The germline gives CDR1 MGHRA, CDR2 YSYEKL. The DNA for the CDR3 is TGCGCCAGCAGCCAAGAACAGGGGAGCACCATGAACACTGAAGCTTTCTTT. Its protein product is CASSQEQGSTMNTEAFF.

The count of this clone is one. The V gene is TRBV7-8, the J gene TRBJ1-2; 10 bases are shared with TRBD1. The CDR3 is made up of 18 amino acids. Losses at the gene ends were 5 bases for V and 3 bases for J; bases not matched to a gene: 15. Germline V gene data show CDR1 as SGHVS and CDR2 as FQNEAQ. This chain's CDR3 is CASSVSGTGEVYYYGYTF. CDR3 in DNA: TGTGCCAGCAGCGTATCCGGGACAGGGGAAGTGTACTACTATGGCTACACCTTC.

The chain joins TRBV5-1 to TRBJ1-2; 10 nucleotides align to TRBD1. This CDR3 region has 14 residues. Germline V gene data show CDR1 as SGHRS and CDR2 as YFSETQ. The J segment lost 6 bases and the V segment lost 4 bases, leaving 6 bases of the junction unmatched. CDR3 sequence (DNA): TGCGCCAGCAGCGCCGACAGGGGGCTAGATGGCTACACCTTC. Encoded protein: CASSADRGLDGYTF.

This chain connects TRBV5-1 to TRBJ2-7, with a weak D call TRBD1 (6 bases). CDR1 is SGHRS, CDR2 YFSETQ, per germline. V was shortened by 6 bases and J by 2 bases, with 18 bases between the two germline ends. The CDR3 is made up of 15 amino acids. CDR3 in amino acids: CASTFHRDIPYEQYF. The CDR3 DNA is TGCGCCAGCACCTTCCACCGGGACATACCCTACGAGCAGTACTTC.

The chain couples TRBV5-6 to TRBJ1-2, with TRBD1 matching 10 bases. The CDR3 is made up of 14 amino acids. The trim removed 3 bases at V and 4 bases at J, leaving 3 bases unmatched. The germline CDR1 and CDR2 sequences are SGHDT and YYEEEE. Here the CDR3 reads CASSSGQGVYGYTF. The CDR3, as DNA: TGTGCCAGCAGCTCTGGACAGGGGGTCTATGGCTACACCTTC.

V usage is TRBV4-3 and J usage is TRBJ2-7; D might be TRBD2 (6 bases). V was cut by 3 bases and J by 1 base, with 10 bases left in between. The CDR3 is made up of 14 amino acids. In germline, CDR1 is LGHNA, CDR2 YSLEER. The CDR3 reads CASSQGEVSYEQYF. The CDR3 DNA follows: TGCGCCAGCAGCCAGGGGGAGGTATCCTACGAGCAGTACTTC.

The CDR3 loop is CASSPWQGNTGELFF. For the CDR3, the DNA is TGTGCCAGCTCACCGTGGCAGGGGAACACCGGGGAGCTGTTTTTT. V is TRBV18 and J is TRBJ2-2, with a possible D match to TRBD1 (5 bases). V was pared by 3 bases and J by 1 base, with 9 bases between. This CDR3 contains 15 residues. CDR1 and CDR2 from the germline V gene are KGHSH and LQKENI.

The chain couples TRBV11-2 to TRBJ2-5, with a tentative D call TRBD2 (5 bases). The CDR3 loop spans 15 amino acids. CDR1 and CDR2 (germline): SGHAT, FQNNGV. Trimming stripped 5 bases from V and 3 bases from J, with 16 bases between. The CDR3 region is CASSARTLPEETQYF. The CDR3 DNA reads as TGTGCCAGCAGCGCTCGGACTCTACCTGAAGAGACCCAGTACTTC.

This chain connects TRBV28 to TRBJ1-5; the D is unclear. The V end was cut by 2 bases, the J end by 0 bases, with 17 bases between. The CDR3 sequence is 18 residues long. In germline, CDR1 is MDHEN, CDR2 SYDVKM. The CDR3 reads CASSLISQFDTSNQPQHF. CDR3 nucleotides: TGTGCCAGCAGTTTAATCTCACAGTTTGACACTAGCAATCAGCCCCAGCATTTT. Full variable domain (remainder filled in from reference TRBV28 and TRBJ1-5): DVKVTQSSRYLVKRTGEKVFLECVQDMDHENMFWYRQDPGLGLRLIYFSYDVKMKEKGDIPEGYSVSREKKERFSLILESASTNQTSMYLCASSLISQFDTSNQPQHFGDGTRLSIL.

The genes are TRBV30 and TRBJ2-5; D remains unclear. Germline values: CDR1 GTSNPN, CDR2 SVGIG (reference sequence). The CDR3 is 16 residues long. The V gene lost 0 bases and the J gene lost 5 bases, with 19 bases spanning the gap. In DNA, the CDR3 is TGTGCCTGGAGTGTACTAAGCCCCGGGTACGGGGAGACCCAGTACTTC. It codes for CAWSVLSPGYGETQYF.

The DNA of the CDR3 is TGTGCCAGCAGCCAAACCGACAGGGAAGGATTAGTCAGGGAGACCCAGTACTTC. Protein product: CASSQTDREGLVRETQYF. V gene TRBV7-9 combines with J gene TRBJ2-5; 7 positions match TRBD1. There are 18 residues in the CDR3. The germline gives CDR1 SEHNR, CDR2 FQNEAQ (reference sequence). Losses at the gene ends were 5 bases for V and 5 bases for J; bases not matched to a gene: 20.

The chain is built from TRBV2 and TRBJ2-1; TRBD2 matches at 9 bases. This CDR3 has 12 residues. V trimming: 3 bases; J trimming: 10 bases; junction bases outside the gene matches: 1. Germline V gene sequence: CDR1 SNHLY, CDR2 FYNNEI. The CDR3 loop is CASSETSGEQFF. In nucleotides, the CDR3 is TGTGCCAGCAGTGAGACTAGCGGCGAGCAGTTCTTC.